The 14 T cell receptor beta chains below come from one sample, sequenced in a study of blood T cell repertoires in COVID-19. Generated by immunoSEQ multiplex PCR, the TCRdb table keeps only in-frame clones and is missing some. This table holds nearly 110,000 clones, approximately 88% found once. Sequenced sample: peripheral blood. All receptors come from a man aged 35 to 55 with active or convalescent COVID-19.

The rearrangement uses TRBV30 and TRBJ2-3; the match to TRBD1 covers 8 bases. V gave up 4 bases and J gave up 3 bases; unmatched junction bases: 15. Germline CDR1 is GTSNPN and CDR2 is SVGIG (reference sequence). The CDR3 spans 17 residues. CDR3 DNA: TGTGCCTGGAATGGGATTTCCGAGACAGGGGTAACAGATACGCAGTATTTT. It translates to CAWNGISETGVTDTQYF.

The chain carries TRBV12-3 or TRBV12-4 and TRBJ1-2, with D possibly TRBD1 on 5 matching bases. V was shortened by 7 bases and J by 8 bases, with 17 bases between the two germline ends. This CDR3 comprises 13 residues. The chain's CDR3 is CASTPTGGHGYTF. CDR3 in DNA: TGTGCCAGCACTCCCACGGGTGGACACGGCTACACCTTC.

This chain links TRBV3-1 (or the pseudogene TRBV3-2) with TRBJ1-2; D is unresolved. This CDR3 is 16 amino acids long. Trimming stripped 5 bases from V and 1 base from J, with 17 bases between. From germline, CDR1 is LGHDT and CDR2 YNNKEL (reference sequence). In DNA, the CDR3 is TGTGCCAGCAGCTCCAAGGCAGGAAACCTTAACTATGGCTACACCTTC. Amino acids: CASSSKAGNLNYGYTF.

This rearrangement joins TRBV9 to TRBJ2-2; 12 bases are shared with TRBD2. This CDR3 has 17 residues. Trimming took 0 bases from V and 5 from J; bases not matched to a gene: 5. In germline, CDR1 is SGDLS, CDR2 YYNGEE. The chain's CDR3 is CASSVGLAGGMTGELFF. Written as DNA, the CDR3 is TGTGCCAGCAGCGTAGGCCTAGCGGGAGGGATGACCGGGGAGCTGTTTTTT.

This rearrangement joins TRBV18 to TRBJ2-1; 14 positions agree with TRBD2. The germline gives CDR1 KGHSH, CDR2 LQKENI. The trim removed 6 bases at V and 4 bases at J, leaving 2 bases unmatched. The CDR3 has 15 amino acids. The CDR3 bases are TGTGCCAGCTCTGGGACTAGCGGGGGTTACAATGAGCAGTTCTTC. This gives the protein CASSGTSGGYNEQFF.

This clone was observed once. The rearrangement links TRBV5-6 to TRBJ2-2; TRBD2 matches 11 bases. With V trimmed by 3 bases and J by 3 bases, 1 base remained unmatched. CDR3 length: 15 amino acids. Germline values: CDR1 SGHDT, CDR2 YYEEEE. The CDR3 region is CASSSGLADTGELFF. For the CDR3, the DNA is TGTGCCAGCAGCTCGGGACTAGCGGACACCGGGGAGCTGTTTTTT. The full variable domain, rest sourced from reference TRBV5-6 and TRBJ2-2, is DAGVTQSPTHLIKTRGQQVTLRCSPKSGHDTVSWYQQALGQGPQFIFQYYEEEERQRGNFPDRFSGHQFPNYSSELNVNALLLGDSALYLCASSSGLADTGELFFGEGSRLTVL.

This clone has just a few counts. The chain has TRBV7-8 and TRBJ1-2, with 7 bases that match TRBD1. CDR1 is SGHVS and CDR2 is FQNEAQ in the germline V gene. CDR3 length: 14 residues. Trimming took 2 bases from V and 4 from J; bases not matched to a gene: 4. The CDR3 coding sequence is TGTGCCAGCAGCTTAACGGGACAGCTCTATGGCTACACCTTC. Its translation: CASSLTGQLYGYTF.

The chain couples TRBV14 to TRBJ2-1, with TRBD2 identical over 10 bases. This CDR3 region has 15 residues. V lost 3 bases to trimming and J lost 13 bases; unmatched junction nucleotides: 12. Germline CDR1 SGHDN, CDR2 FVKESK. This chain's CDR3 is CASSQTAGGHAVQFF. CDR3 coding DNA: TGTGCCAGCAGCCAGACAGCGGGAGGGCACGCGGTTCAGTTCTTC.

This sequence joins TRBV7-9 and TRBJ2-1; a possible D gene is TRBD2 (6 bases). In germline, CDR1 is SEHNR, CDR2 FQNEAQ (reference sequence). Between the trimmed V and J ends, which lost 7 bases and 4 bases, there was a span of 11 bases. The CDR3 runs to 13 residues. The CDR3 DNA sequence: TGTGCCAGCACCGGGAGTGATTACAATGAGCAGTTCTTC. Its translation is CASTGSDYNEQFF. Combining the CDR3 with reference TRBV7-9 and TRBJ2-1 gives the whole variable domain DTGVSQNPRHKITKRGQNVTFRCDPISEHNRLYWYRQTLGQGPEFLTYFQNEAQLEKSRLLSDRFSAERPKGSFSTLEIQRTEQGDSAMYLCASTGSDYNEQFFGPGTRLTVL.

V and J are TRBV30 and TRBJ2-7; the D gene is possibly TRBD1 (5 bases). The V gene's germline CDR1 is GTSNPN and CDR2 SVGIG (reference sequence). V was shortened by 3 bases and J by 0 bases, with 9 bases between the two germline ends. The length of the CDR3 is 13 residues. In DNA, the CDR3 is TGTGCCTGGAGCCAGGGCTACTCCTACGAGCAGTACTTC. This encodes CAWSQGYSYEQYF.

CDR3: CASSPPPGPTEAFF. The CDR3 nucleotides are TGTGCCAGCAGCCCACCCCCAGGCCCCACTGAAGCTTTCTTT. This chain joins TRBV7-2 and TRBJ1-1; D ambiguous. Per germline, CDR1 SGHTA and CDR2 FQGNSA. This CDR3 comprises 14 residues. Trimming shortened V by 5 bases and J by 4 bases, and 14 bases separated the two germline ends.

This chain joins TRBV28 and TRBJ1-1, with D unresolved. There are 15 residues in the CDR3. Germline V CDR1 and CDR2: MDHEN, SYDVKM. V lost 7 bases and J 1 base, leaving 16 bases between the germline ends. CDR3 sequence reads: CASILLRGGNTEAFF. Here the CDR3 DNA reads TGTGCCAGCATCCTCCTTCGGGGAGGGAACACTGAAGCTTTCTTT.

A few counts support this clone. The CDR3 reads CSQGVQETQYF. CDR3 nucleotides: TGCAGCCAAGGGGTTCAAGAGACCCAGTACTTC. The rearrangement joins TRBV29-1 to TRBJ2-5, with a weak D call TRBD1 (5 bases). The CDR3 has 11 residues. Per the germline V gene, CDR1 is SQVTM and CDR2 is ANQGSEA. V was trimmed by 8 bases and J by 2 bases, leaving 9 bases between them. The whole variable domain, filled in from reference TRBV29-1 and TRBJ2-5, reads SAVISQKPSRDICQRGTSLTIQCQVDSQVTMMFWYRQQPGQSLTLIATANQGSEATYESGFVIDKFPISRPNLTFSTLTVSNMSPEDSSIYLCSQGVQETQYFGPGTRLLVL.

The rearrangement links TRBV5-6 to TRBJ2-1; possibly TRBD2 for D (6 bases). Germline V lookup: CDR1 SGHDT, CDR2 YYEEEE. Trimming shortened V by 4 bases and J by 6 bases, and 11 bases separated the two germline ends. There are 13 residues in the CDR3. The CDR3 sequence is CASSRDLGNEQFF. Written as DNA, the CDR3 is TGTGCCAGCAGCCGGGACTTAGGCAATGAGCAGTTCTTC.